This T cell receptor beta chain was captured in a study of OX40 agonist ivuxolimab in advanced cancers. The CDR3 has 12 amino acids. Germline lookup yields CDR1 SEHNR and CDR2 FQNEAQ (reference sequence). V lost 5 bases and J 4 bases, leaving 6 bases between the germline ends. The protocol was immunoSEQ multiplex PCR, while the TCRdb copy is restricted to in-frame clones and leaves out a portion. The top ten clones hold about 0.31% of a sample with tens of thousands of clones, about 91% of them seen once. The sample here was CD4+ or CD8+ T cells sorted from blood, taken in a trial of the OX40 agonist ivuxolimab. This sequence was found in an adult with an advanced solid tumor such as melanoma, head and neck, liver or kidney cancer. The chain couples TRBV7-9 to TRBJ2-1; D is unclear. The CDR3 nucleotides are TGTGCCAGCAGCCTACAATACAATGAGCAGTTCTTC. It yields the protein CASSLQYNEQFF.